These T cell receptor beta chains were read from a single sample in a study of cytomegalovirus exposure and HLA in healthy donors. The protocol was immunoSEQ multiplex PCR, while the TCRdb copy is restricted to in-frame clones and leaves out a portion. The sample lists around 160,000 clones, 70% to 80% occurring once. The sequenced sample consisted of PBMCs. The receptor source for this set is a man aged 40-50 years in good health and CMV-seropositive. The CDR3 runs from the conserved cysteine through the conserved F or W. Each record gives: V gene, D gene, clone size, J gene, CDR3 DNA, CDR3 protein. A D gene is named only where the DNA matches it firmly. Expanded clones are given a class, and other clones once, few, many or no size at all.

TRBV7-9	.	.	TRBJ2-7	TGTGCCAGCAGCCAAGGGGCGGGGAACTACGAGCAGTACTTC	CASSQGAGNYEQYF
TRBV19	.	.	TRBJ2-3	TGTGCCAGTAGTAGGACCCGGAGGGGTGCTAGCACAGATACGCAGTATTTT	CASSRTRRGASTDTQYF
TRBV10-3	.	.	TRBJ2-7	TGTGCCATCAGTGAGTCGCTAGGTAGAGGTGAGCAGTACTTC	CAISESLGRGEQYF
TRBV7-9	.	.	TRBJ2-7	TGTGCCAGCACCCCCGGACTGAGCTCCTACGAGCAGTACTTC	CASTPGLSSYEQYF
TRBV6-1	.	.	TRBJ1-6	TGTGCCAGCAGTCCGAGGGGGGGGAATTCACCCCTCCACTTT	CASSPRGGNSPLHF
TRBV5-6	.	.	TRBJ2-3	TGTGCCAGCAGCGAGGGGGTTCAAGATACGCAGTATTTT	CASSEGVQDTQYF
TRBV10-3	TRBD1	.	TRBJ2-1	TGTGCCATCAGGCAGGGGGACTACAATGAGCAGTTCTTC	CAIRQGDYNEQFF
TRBV18	TRBD2	.	TRBJ2-7	TGTGCCAGCTCTGGGGAGGGATTCTACGAGCAGTACTTC	CASSGEGFYEQYF
TRBV4-2	.	few	TRBJ1-5	TGTGCCAGCAGCCAAGATACTACGTCCAATCAGCCCCAGCATTTT	CASSQDTTSNQPQHF
TRBV7-3	.	.	TRBJ2-7	TGTGCCAGCAGCCTTACTGCAGGCTACGAGCAGTACTTC	CASSLTAGYEQYF
TRBV28	.	once	TRBJ2-7	TGTGCCAGCAGGGGGAGGACTAAGTTTATAGAGCAGTACTTC	CASRGRTKFIEQYF
TRBV7-8	TRBD2	.	TRBJ2-1	TGTGCCAGCAGCTTAGGCCTAGCGGGAAGGACCTACAATGAGCAGTTCTTC	CASSLGLAGRTYNEQFF
TRBV6-5	TRBD2	.	TRBJ2-1	TGTGCCAGCAGTTCTTTAAGCGGGAGTTGGGATGAGCAGTTCTTC	CASSSLSGSWDEQFF
TRBV7-2	.	.	TRBJ1-2	TGTGCCAGCAGCTTAGGGGTGGGGGGGCGAGCGTTTACCTTC	CASSLGVGGRAFTF
TRBV19	.	.	TRBJ2-7	TGTGCCAGTAGTCTAAAGCTCAATTACGAGCAGTACTTC	CASSLKLNYEQYF
TRBV5-4	.	.	TRBJ2-3	TGTGCCAGCAGCCTCATTACGGGACACACCCTCCATACGCAGTATTTT	CASSLITGHTLHTQYF
TRBV11-1	TRBD2	.	TRBJ2-7	TGTGCCAGCAGACGAACTAGCGGGAGTATCTACGAGCAGTACTTC	CASRRTSGSIYEQYF
TRBV5-1	.	.	TRBJ1-2	TGCGCCAGCAGCTTGGCGGGGGAAGGCTGGGTTGGCTACACCTTC	CASSLAGEGWVGYTF
TRBV5-6	TRBD1	.	TRBJ1-1	TGTGCCAGCAGCTTGGTTTCCCTGACAGGGAGGGCTTTCTTT	CASSLVSLTGRAFF
TRBV27	.	.	TRBJ1-2	TGTGCCAGCAGTTTAAGCGGACAGCTGGATGGCTACACCTTC	CASSLSGQLDGYTF
TRBV15	.	.	TRBJ2-7	TGTGCCACCAGCAGAGTTGGTACAGGGCAAGTTCACGAGCAGTACTTC	CATSRVGTGQVHEQYF
TRBV7-2	.	.	TRBJ2-1	TGTGCCAGCAGCTTAAACGCGAATGAGCAGTTCTTC	CASSLNANEQFF
TRBV10-3	TRBD1	.	TRBJ2-7	TGTGCCATCAGTAAGGACAGGTCCGGCGGCGAGCAGTACTTC	CAISKDRSGGEQYF
TRBV10-3	TRBD2	few	TRBJ2-3	TGTGCCATCAGTGACTCCGGACTAGCGGGTACAGATACGCAGTATTTT	CAISDSGLAGTDTQYF
TRBV7-7	.	few	TRBJ2-7	TGTGCCAGCAGCTTCGTCCGCTCTTTTACAAACTACGAGCAGTACTTC	CASSFVRSFTNYEQYF
TRBV5-1	TRBD2	.	TRBJ2-5	TGCGCCAGCAGCTTGGGGACTAGCGGGAGTGTAGAGACCCAGTACTTC	CASSLGTSGSVETQYF
TRBV4-1	.	few	TRBJ2-7	TGCGCCAGCAGCCTAGCGCGGAATTCCTACGAGCAGTACTTC	CASSLARNSYEQYF
TRBV10-2	.	.	TRBJ1-2	TGCGCCAGCAGTGAGTGGGGGCCCTATGGCTACACCTTC	CASSEWGPYGYTF
TRBV28	TRBD2	.	TRBJ2-7	TGTGCCAGCAGTTTAAGTAGCGGGACGGTCGAGCAGTACTTC	CASSLSSGTVEQYF
TRBV4-1	TRBD2	.	TRBJ2-1	TGCGCCAGCAGCCAGTACGGGACTAGCGGGAGTAATGAGCAGTTCTTC	CASSQYGTSGSNEQFF
TRBV9	.	once	TRBJ2-2	TGTGCCAGCAGCCGCGGACTCCCTCAGCCCGGGGAGCTGTTTTTT	CASSRGLPQPGELFF
TRBV7-2	TRBD1	.	TRBJ1-2	TGTGCCAGCAGCACCCGGGACAGTGGCTACACCTTC	CASSTRDSGYTF
TRBV5-4	TRBD1	.	TRBJ2-1	TGTGCCAGCAGCTATAACGGACAGGGTAGGGGCGATGAGCAGTTCTTC	CASSYNGQGRGDEQFF
TRBV7-2	.	.	TRBJ2-5	TGTGCCAGCAGCTTAAATAGGGGAGGAAAGACCCAGTACTTC	CASSLNRGGKTQYF
TRBV19	TRBD2	.	TRBJ2-1	TGTGCCAGTAGCACGGTCCCTAGCGGGAGGGCCGCCAATGAGCAGTTCTTC	CASSTVPSGRAANEQFF
TRBV27	TRBD2	.	TRBJ2-3	TGTGCCAGCAGTCCCCTGATTAGCGGGATCCCAGATACGCAGTATTTT	CASSPLISGIPDTQYF
TRBV11-2	.	.	TRBJ2-7	TGTGCCAGCAGCTTAGGAACTTCCTACGAGCAGTACTTC	CASSLGTSYEQYF
TRBV27	.	.	TRBJ1-4	TGTGCCAGCAGGAGAGGGTTGGGGGAAAAACTGTTTTTT	CASRRGLGEKLFF
TRBV9	.	.	TRBJ2-2	TGTGCCAGCAGCGTAGATTGGTCAGGGAGGACCGGGGAGCTGTTTTTT	CASSVDWSGRTGELFF
TRBV7-2	TRBD1	.	TRBJ1-3	TGTGCCAGCAGCAGAGAAGCCCAGGGGGCTGCTGGAAACACCATATATTTT	CASSREAQGAAGNTIYF
TRBV21-1	.	.	TRBJ1-4	TGTGCCAGCAGCATTCCGAGGCGGCCAGCAACTAATGAAAAACTGTTTTTT	CASSIPRRPATNEKLFF
TRBV19	.	.	TRBJ1-4	TGTGCCAGTAGTACAGGGTTTAAACTGTTTTTT	CASSTGFKLFF
TRBV27	TRBD1	.	TRBJ2-7	TGTGCCAGCAGTTTATCGACAGGGGGGCCCTACGAGCAGTACTTC	CASSLSTGGPYEQYF
TRBV28	TRBD2	.	TRBJ2-7	TGTGCCAGCAGTGGAGGGGGCGGCGGGAGGGTTTCCGAGCAGTACTTC	CASSGGGGGRVSEQYF
TRBV18	.	once	TRBJ1-5	TGTGCCAGCTCCCCGGGAGCACGCAATCAGCCCCAGCATTTT	CASSPGARNQPQHF
TRBV11-2	TRBD2	.	TRBJ2-7	TGTGCCAGCAGCCTCCGGGACTACTGGTACGAGCAGTACTTC	CASSLRDYWYEQYF
TRBV12-5	.	.	TRBJ1-1	TGTGCTAGTGGAACAGGCCACACTGAAGCTTTCTTT	CASGTGHTEAFF
TRBV2	TRBD1	once	TRBJ1-5	TGTGCCAGCAGGGGACAGGTAAATCAGCCCCAGCATTTT	CASRGQVNQPQHF
TRBV19	TRBD2	.	TRBJ2-2	TGTGCCACCAAAAGGGTGGGAGGGGACGGGGAGCTGTTTTTT	CATKRVGGDGELFF
TRBV28	.	.	TRBJ2-3	TGTGCCAGCAGTTCCCCCCGCGGGGCCCTCGGGATCACAGATACGCAGTATTTT	CASSSPRGALGITDTQYF
TRBV7-2	.	.	TRBJ2-1	TGTGCCAGCAGACAAAGCGGCAGCTCCTACAATGAGCAGTTCTTC	CASRQSGSSYNEQFF
TRBV7-9	TRBD2	.	TRBJ2-7	TGTTCCAGCAGCCCAACTAGCGGGAGTCTCAACGAGCAGTACTTC	CSSSPTSGSLNEQYF
TRBV5-1	.	once	TRBJ2-7	TGCGCCAGCAGCTTGGGAGGGACCTACGAGCAGTACTTC	CASSLGGTYEQYF
TRBV5-1	TRBD1	.	TRBJ2-7	TGCGCCAGCAGCTTGGCCGTAGGAGGGACAGGCGAGCAGTACTTC	CASSLAVGGTGEQYF
TRBV10-3	TRBD1	.	TRBJ1-1	TGTGCCATCAGTGAAGAGGGGGCGGTTGAAGCTTTCTTT	CAISEEGAVEAFF